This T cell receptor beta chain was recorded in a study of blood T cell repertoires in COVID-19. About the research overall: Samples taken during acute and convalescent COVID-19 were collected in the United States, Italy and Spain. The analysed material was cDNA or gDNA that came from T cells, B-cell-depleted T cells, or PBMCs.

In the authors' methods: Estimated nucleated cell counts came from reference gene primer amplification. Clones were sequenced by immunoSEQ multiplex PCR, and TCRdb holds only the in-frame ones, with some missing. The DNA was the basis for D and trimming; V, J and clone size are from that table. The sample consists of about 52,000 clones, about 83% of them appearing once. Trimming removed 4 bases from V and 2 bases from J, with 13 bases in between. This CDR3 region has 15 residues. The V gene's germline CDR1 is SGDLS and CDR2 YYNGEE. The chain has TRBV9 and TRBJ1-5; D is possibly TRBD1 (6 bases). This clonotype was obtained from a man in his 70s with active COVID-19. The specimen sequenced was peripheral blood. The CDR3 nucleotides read TGTGCCAGCAGCCCTCAGGGGATCCGCAATCAGCCCCAGCATTTT. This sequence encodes CASSPQGIRNQPQHF.